One sample yielded the 2 T cell receptor beta chains listed below, sequenced in a study of T cell responses to AZD1222 COVID-19 vaccine. Measured with immunoSEQ multiplex PCR; TCRdb has only the in-frame clones, and not every one. The table has roughly 130,000 clones, 85% to 90% seen once. The starting material was peripheral blood, obtained on day 0 of AZD1222 vaccination. The receptors come from an adult in good health.

V is TRBV28 and J is TRBJ1-2; the D gene is possibly TRBD1 (5 bases). Trimming cost V 6 bases and J 7 bases, with 15 bases left between them. CDR1 and CDR2 (germline): MDHEN, SYDVKM. The CDR3 totals 13 residues. CDR3 residues: CASSPSTVGGYTF. The CDR3 region has the DNA TGTGCCAGCAGCCCCTCGACAGTTGGTGGCTACACCTTC.

The J gene is TRBJ2-3, the V gene TRBV6-5; TRBD1 agrees at 8 bases. Germline V lookup: CDR1 MNHEY, CDR2 SVGAGI. The CDR3 has 14 amino acids. V was clipped by 9 bases and J by 0 bases; unmatched bases: 5. CDR3 DNA sequence: TGTGCCAGAGCCGGGACAGGAAGCACAGATACGCAGTATTTT. It is translated as CARAGTGSTDTQYF.